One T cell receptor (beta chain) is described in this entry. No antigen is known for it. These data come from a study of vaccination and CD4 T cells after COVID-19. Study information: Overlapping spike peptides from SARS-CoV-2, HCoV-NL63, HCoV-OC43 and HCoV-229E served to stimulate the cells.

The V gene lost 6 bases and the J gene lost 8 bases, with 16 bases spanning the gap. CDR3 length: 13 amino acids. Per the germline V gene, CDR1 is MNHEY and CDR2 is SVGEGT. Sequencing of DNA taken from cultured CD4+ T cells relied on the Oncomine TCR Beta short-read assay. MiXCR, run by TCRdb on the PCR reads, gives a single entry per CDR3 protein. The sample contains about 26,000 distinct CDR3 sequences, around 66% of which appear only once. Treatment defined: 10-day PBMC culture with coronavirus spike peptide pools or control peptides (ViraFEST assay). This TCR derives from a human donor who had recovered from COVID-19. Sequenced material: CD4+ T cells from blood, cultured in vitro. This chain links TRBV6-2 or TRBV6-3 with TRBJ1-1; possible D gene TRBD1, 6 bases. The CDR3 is CASRDSQKEEAFF. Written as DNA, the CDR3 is TGTGCCAGCAGGGACAGCCAGAAAGAGGAAGCTTTCTTT.